The T cell receptor (beta chain) described here comes from a study of T cell changes during pregnancy in multiple sclerosis. Libraries were prepared by immunoSEQ multiplex PCR; TCRdb keeps only in-frame clonotypes and omits some of them. The repertoire holds tens of thousands of clones, with nearly 90% as singletons. Germline CDR1 reads MDHEN; CDR2 reads SYDVKM. V lost 5 bases to trimming and J lost 1 base, with 11 bases between them. The CDR3 covers 14 residues. The sequence was obtained from a female donor with multiple sclerosis, enrolled in a pregnancy study. Sequencing used CD4+ T cells from peripheral blood mononuclear cells, obtained in the first trimester of pregnancy. This rearrangement joins TRBV28 to TRBJ1-1, with D uncertain. CDR3 loop: CASSPTSANTEAFF. DNA for the CDR3: TGTGCCAGCAGTCCGACCAGCGCGAACACTGAAGCTTTCTTT.